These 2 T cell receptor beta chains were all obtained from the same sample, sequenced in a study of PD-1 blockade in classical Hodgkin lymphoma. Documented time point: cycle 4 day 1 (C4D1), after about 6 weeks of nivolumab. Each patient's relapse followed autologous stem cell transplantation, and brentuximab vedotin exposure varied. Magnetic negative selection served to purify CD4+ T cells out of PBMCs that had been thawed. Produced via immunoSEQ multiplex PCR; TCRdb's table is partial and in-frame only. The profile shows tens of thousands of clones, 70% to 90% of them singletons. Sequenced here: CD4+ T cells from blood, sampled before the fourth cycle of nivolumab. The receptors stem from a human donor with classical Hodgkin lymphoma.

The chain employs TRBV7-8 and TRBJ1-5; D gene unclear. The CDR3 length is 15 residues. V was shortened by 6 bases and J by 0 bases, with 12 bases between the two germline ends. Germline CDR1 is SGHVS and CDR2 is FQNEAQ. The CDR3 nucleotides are TGTGCCAGCAGTTGGACGGTTAATAGCAATCAGCCCCAGCATTTT. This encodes CASSWTVNSNQPQHF.

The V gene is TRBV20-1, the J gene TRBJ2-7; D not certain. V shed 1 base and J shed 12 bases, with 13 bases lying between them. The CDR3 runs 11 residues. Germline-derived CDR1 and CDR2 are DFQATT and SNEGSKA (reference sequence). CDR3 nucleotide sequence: TGCAGTGCTAGAGCTTCGACTCCGGGGTACTTC. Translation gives CSARASTPGYF.